The 13 T cell receptor beta chains listed next were all sequenced from one sample in a study of human T cells and chemical hapten exposure. TCRdb ran MiXCR on the RACE reads and lists one entry per CDR3 protein. The data contain more than 95,000 distinct CDR3 sequences, under 40% of them singletons. Time point meaning: patch test 3, about 24 weeks after DPC sensitization. As for treatment: therapeutic diphenylcyclopropenone sensitization with weekly scalp DPC. The sample in question was whole blood, obtained in connection with sensitization to the hapten diphenylcyclopropenone (DPC). The receptor set was obtained from a man aged 40-50 years with alopecia areata. Some clones in this sample may be carry-over from other donors' samples.

This chain joins TRBV6-5 and TRBJ2-2, with 15 bases identical to TRBD2. After removal of 5 bases from V and 4 bases from J, the junction contained 2 bases not matched to a gene. The CDR3 length is 16 residues. Germline V CDR1 and CDR2: MNHEY, SVGAGI. The CDR3 nucleotides read TGTGCCAGCAGTCGGACTAGCGGGAGGGGCACCGGGGAGCTGTTTTTT. Translated: CASSRTSGRGTGELFF.

There are a few counts of this clonotype. The chain uses TRBV28 and TRBJ2-5; possible D gene TRBD1, 6 bases. From germline, CDR1 is MDHEN and CDR2 SYDVKM. The CDR3 has 13 amino acids. Trimming stripped 4 bases from V and 2 bases from J, with 8 bases between. For the CDR3, the DNA is TGTGCCAGCAGTTCTGGACAGCAAGAGACCCAGTACTTC. Protein: CASSSGQQETQYF. The full variable domain, with the rest looked up from reference TRBV28 and TRBJ2-5, is DVKVTQSSRYLVKRTGEKVFLECVQDMDHENMFWYRQDPGLGLRLIYFSYDVKMKEKGDIPEGYSVSREKKERFSLILESASTNQTSMYLCASSSGQQETQYFGPGTRLLVL.

The genes are TRBV3-1 and TRBJ1-1, with 7 bases aligning to TRBD1. With 6 bases clipped from V and 6 bases from J, the junction kept 10 bases outside the gene matches. This CDR3 is built from 14 residues. The germline V gene encodes CDR1 LGHDT and CDR2 YNNKEL (reference sequence). CDR3 nucleotides: TGTGCCAGCAGTAAAACAGGGGAAGAGGCTGAAGCTTTCTTT. It yields the protein CASSKTGEEAEAFF.

This clonotype was recorded a few times. The chain employs TRBV7-2 and TRBJ2-7; maybe TRBD2 (5 bases). The germline gives CDR1 SGHTA, CDR2 FQGNSA. CDR3 length: 13 residues. V lost 1 base and J 6 bases, leaving 10 bases between the germline ends. The CDR3 sequence: CASSLDDRGEQYV. The DNA of the CDR3 is TGTGCCAGCAGCTTAGACGATCGGGGCGAGCAGTACGTC.

V gene TRBV2 combines with J gene TRBJ1-5; D is uncertain. V lost 8 bases, J lost 2 bases, and 16 bases lay in between. This CDR3 comprises 15 residues. The germline gives CDR1 SNHLY, CDR2 FYNNEI. The DNA for the CDR3 is TGTGCCAGCGCGAAGTTAAGTTCGGGCAATCAGCCCCAGCATTTT. Residues: CASAKLSSGNQPQHF.

V and J are TRBV29-1 and TRBJ2-3, with D possibly matching TRBD2 (6 bases). Germline V gives CDR1 SQVTM, CDR2 ANQGSEA. There are 12 residues in the CDR3. V was trimmed by 6 bases and J by 3 bases, leaving 10 bases between them. In nucleotides, the CDR3 is TGCAGCGTGGACCGGGAGACAGATACGCAGTATTTT. This codes for CSVDRETDTQYF.

The chain has TRBV21-1 and TRBJ2-1; TRBD2, the table's D call, was not compared with the DNA. TRBV21-1 is noted as a pseudogene. The length of the CDR3 is 16 residues. This chain's CDR3 is CASTRRGLALVNEQFF. In nucleotides, the CDR3 is TGTGCCAGCACCCGAAGGGGTCTAGCTTTGGTCAATGAGCAGTTCTTC.

This clonotype was seen only a few times. The rearrangement links TRBV19 to TRBJ2-1, with 8 nucleotides matching TRBD2. Per the germline V gene, CDR1 is LNHDA and CDR2 is SQIVND (reference sequence). V shed 5 bases, J shed 7 bases, and the junction held 10 bases outside the gene matches. This CDR3 is 15 amino acids long. The CDR3 DNA follows: TGTGCCAGTAGTCCCTCGAGCGGGAGAGGGAATGAGCAGTTCTTC. Translating it yields CASSPSSGRGNEQFF.

This clonotype was detected only a few times. The chain links TRBV12-5 to TRBJ2-6, with D unclear. The V and J ends lost 6 bases and 2 bases respectively, with 14 bases between them. Looked up from germline, CDR1 is LGHNT and CDR2 is FRNRAP. The CDR3 runs to 16 residues. In nucleotides, the CDR3 is TGTGCTAGTGGCCCTGACCAGATCACTGGGGCCAACGTCCTGACTTTC. Protein product: CASGPDQITGANVLTF.

The genes are TRBV6-2 or TRBV6-3 and TRBJ2-1; 9 positions agree with TRBD2. Looked up from germline, CDR1 is MNHEY and CDR2 is SVGEGT. V lost 6 bases to trimming and J lost 3 bases; unmatched junction nucleotides: 12. The CDR3 covers 17 residues. The CDR3 nucleotides are TGTGCCAGCAGCCCCCCCCCTCTAGCGGGGCGCTACAATGAGCAGTTCTTC. Protein: CASSPPPLAGRYNEQFF.

DNA of the CDR3: TGTGCCAGCAGCTTGCAGTTCCAAGAGACCCAGTACTTC. It translates to CASSLQFQETQYF. V is TRBV7-2 and J is TRBJ2-5; no reliable D call. With 3 bases removed from V and 1 base from J, the gap between germline ends came to 6 bases. The CDR3 length is 13 residues. Germline-derived CDR1 and CDR2 are SGHTA and FQGNSA.

The rearrangement links TRBV14 to TRBJ2-1; D remains unclear. Germline V lookup: CDR1 SGHDN, CDR2 FVKESK. Trimming stripped 4 bases from V and 4 bases from J, with 8 bases between. CDR3 length: 13 amino acids. For the CDR3, the DNA is TGTGCCAGCAGCCCAGCCCGGTACAATGAGCAGTTCTTC. It encodes CASSPARYNEQFF.

This clonotype was found a few times. J is TRBJ2-3 and V is TRBV29-1; D unresolved. Germline CDR1 reads SQVTM; CDR2 reads ANQGSEA. The V and J ends lost 3 bases and 6 bases respectively, with 13 bases between them. This CDR3 is built from 13 residues. In nucleotides, the CDR3 is TGCAGCGTTGATCAGTCTCCCTTCGATACGCAGTATTTT. It encodes CSVDQSPFDTQYF.